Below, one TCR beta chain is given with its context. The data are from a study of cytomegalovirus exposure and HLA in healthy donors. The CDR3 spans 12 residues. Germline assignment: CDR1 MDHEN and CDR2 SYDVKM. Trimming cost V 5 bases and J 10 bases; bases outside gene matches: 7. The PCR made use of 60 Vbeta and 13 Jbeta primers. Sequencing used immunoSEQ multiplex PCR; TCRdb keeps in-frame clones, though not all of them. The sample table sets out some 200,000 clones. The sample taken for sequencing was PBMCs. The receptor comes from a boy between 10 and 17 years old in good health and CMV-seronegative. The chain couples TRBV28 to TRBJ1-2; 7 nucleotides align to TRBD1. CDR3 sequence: CASSTTGQYYTF. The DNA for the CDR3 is TGTGCCAGCAGTACTACGGGACAGTACTACACCTTC.